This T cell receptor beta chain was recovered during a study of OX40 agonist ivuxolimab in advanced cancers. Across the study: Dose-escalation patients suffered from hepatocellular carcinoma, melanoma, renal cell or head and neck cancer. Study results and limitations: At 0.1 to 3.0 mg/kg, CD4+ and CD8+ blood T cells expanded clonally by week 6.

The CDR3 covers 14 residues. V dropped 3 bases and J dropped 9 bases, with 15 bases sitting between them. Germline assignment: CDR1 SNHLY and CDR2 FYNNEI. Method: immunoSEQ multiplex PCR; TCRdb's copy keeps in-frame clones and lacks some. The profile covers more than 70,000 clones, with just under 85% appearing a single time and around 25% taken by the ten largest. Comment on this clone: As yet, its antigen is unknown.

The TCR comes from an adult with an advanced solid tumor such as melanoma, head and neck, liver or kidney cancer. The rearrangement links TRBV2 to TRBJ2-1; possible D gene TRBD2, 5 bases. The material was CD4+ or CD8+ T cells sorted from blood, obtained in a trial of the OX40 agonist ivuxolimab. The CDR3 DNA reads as TGTGCCAGCAGTGACCAACAGTACGAGGGTGAGCAGTTCTTC. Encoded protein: CASSDQQYEGEQFF.